This T cell receptor (beta chain) originates from a study of shared clonotypes between healthy human individuals. Study observations and caveats: Sharing across four donors was highest in naive CD4 (around 5%) and lowest in memory CD8 (roughly 0.4%). The small donor group covered limited genetic and exposure diversity. Investigators collected only blood, and repertoires in tissues likely differ.

CDR3 length: 14 residues. V was shortened by 5 bases and J by 9 bases, with 17 bases between the two germline ends. Germline V CDR1 and CDR2: LNHNV, YYDKDF (reference sequence). The method was immunoSEQ multiplex PCR; TCRdb's version includes in-frame clones alone and lacks a portion of them. The sample records about 2.3 million clones, more than 85% being singletons. With regard to this clone: Its target is not known.

The chain couples TRBV15 to TRBJ2-1; TRBD2 might be the D (7 bases). The sequenced material came from naive CD4+ T cells from PBMCs. Subset denoted: CD45RA+ positively selected. The receptor was isolated from a man between 18 and 29 years old in good health. Some clones in this sample may be carry-over from other donors' samples. CDR3 protein: CATSGEGGRGEQFF. CDR3 sequence (DNA): TGTGCCACCAGCGGGGAGGGGGGCCGGGGTGAGCAGTTCTTC.